This TCR beta chain came from a study of T cell changes during pregnancy in multiple sclerosis. With 5 bases removed from V and 2 bases from J, the gap between germline ends came to 15 bases. The CDR3 sequence is 15 residues long. Germline CDR1 SEHNR, CDR2 FQNEAQ (reference sequence). The table came from immunoSEQ multiplex PCR; TCRdb's copy has only in-frame clones and leaves some out. The sample yields tens of thousands of clones, roughly nine tenths seen once. The sample was peripheral blood, taken in the third trimester of pregnancy. The rearrangement joins TRBV7-9 to TRBJ1-1; weak D call: TRBD1 (5 bases). This receptor was obtained from a female donor in good health, enrolled as a control in a pregnancy study. This chain's CDR3 is CASSRYGQGNTEAFF. The CDR3 DNA reads as TGTGCCAGCAGCCGTTATGGGCAGGGAAACACTGAAGCTTTCTTT.